This is a list of T cell receptor beta chains from one sample in a study of naive and memory T cell subsets. Each CDR3 protein is one row after TCRdb ran MiXCR on the UMI-ligation and nested PCR reads. In the table there are approximately 140,000 distinct CDR3 sequences, more than 15% of which are singletons. The sample comprised naive CD4+ T cells from blood. These receptors all stem from a human donor in good health. Both conserved end residues are trimmed from each CDR3.

>12|TRBV10-3
AISDTGGTQPQH
>13|TRBV28
ASRRGLAGVDEQF
>11|TRBV29-1
SVGASSGNTIY
>13|TRBV9
ASSVATGVWETQY
>14|TRBV6-2/TRBV6-3
ASSYSASGATDTQY
>14|TRBV28
ASSFPRGPGNQPQH
>14|TRBV7-3
ASSLILAAHSYEQY
>16|TRBV2
ASSVLTSDKDSNQPQH
>14|TRBV7-2
ASNPWGGERTDTQY
>12|TRBV20-1
SADRAGQSYEQY
>11|TRBV3-1
ASSQVAWNEQF
>14|TRBV5-1
ASSYLGTSGLNEQF
>11|TRBV20-1
SARLAGERTQY
>12|TRBV2
ASGASSTRDEQY
>12|TRBV7-2
ASSQDSSNQPQH
>14|TRBV18
ASSPPAQGVAEKLF
>11|TRBV28
ASQGQDTGELF
>13|TRBV7-2
ASSSGTRVWDTQY
>13|TRBV12-3/TRBV12-4
ASSRTGTHTDTQY
>13|TRBV18
ASSKGGVGNTEAF
>14|TRBV6-2/TRBV6-3
ASSYLGSTSYYEQY
>13|TRBV5-1
ASSLMSAKTNEQY
>15|TRBV28
ASSLGAAGGTRETQY
>10|TRBV6-5
ASSSRVGEQY
>13|TRBV28
ASSQGLAGVSEQF
>18|TRBV10-1
ASSDPGLAGLSGSYNEQF
>11|TRBV11-2
ASSLSPLTGYT
>13|TRBV28
ASSLTGRRTDTQY
>10|TRBV19
ASSAGMWGYT
>12|TRBV25-1
ASSELETAYGYT
>12|TRBV6-5
ASRRLAGGDTQY
>10|TRBV29-1
SEQQGAETQY